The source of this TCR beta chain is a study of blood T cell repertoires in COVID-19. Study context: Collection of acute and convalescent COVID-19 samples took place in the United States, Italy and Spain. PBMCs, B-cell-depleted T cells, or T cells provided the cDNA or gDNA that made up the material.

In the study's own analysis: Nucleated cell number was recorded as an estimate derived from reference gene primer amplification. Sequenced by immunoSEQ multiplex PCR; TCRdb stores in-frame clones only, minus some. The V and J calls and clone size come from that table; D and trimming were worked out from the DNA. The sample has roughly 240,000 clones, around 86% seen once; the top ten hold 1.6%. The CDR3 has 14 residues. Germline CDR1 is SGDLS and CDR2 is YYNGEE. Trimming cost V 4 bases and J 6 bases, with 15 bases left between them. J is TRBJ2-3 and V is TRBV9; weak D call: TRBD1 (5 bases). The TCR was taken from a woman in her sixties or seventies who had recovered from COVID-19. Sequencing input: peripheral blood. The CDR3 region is CASSFGRTSDTQYF. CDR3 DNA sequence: TGTGCCAGCAGCTTTGGACGGACATCCGATACGCAGTATTTT.